This T cell receptor beta chain is from a study of shared clonotypes between healthy human individuals. A CD45RA+ naive subset and a CD45RA-negative memory subset were split from CD4+ cells. Every subset had its genomic DNA shared out evenly among several immunoSEQ plates. Assay used: immunoSEQ multiplex PCR; TCRdb lists only in-frame clones, some missing. The table has about 2.3 million clones, 85% to 95% seen once; the top ten hold about 0.41%. The CDR3 loop spans 15 amino acids. With 5 bases removed from V and 2 bases from J, the gap between germline ends came to 16 bases. Germline CDR1 SGHNT, CDR2 YYREEE (reference sequence).

The chain links TRBV5-4 to TRBJ2-5; D remains ambiguous. The specimen was naive CD4+ T cells from PBMCs. Described subset: CD45RA+ positively selected. This clonotype was sampled from a man between 18 and 29 years old in good health. Some clones in this sample may be carry-over from other donors' samples. DNA for the CDR3: TGTGCCAGCAGTCCCAGACCCTCCGGGCAAGAGACCCAGTACTTC. Its protein is CASSPRPSGQETQYF.